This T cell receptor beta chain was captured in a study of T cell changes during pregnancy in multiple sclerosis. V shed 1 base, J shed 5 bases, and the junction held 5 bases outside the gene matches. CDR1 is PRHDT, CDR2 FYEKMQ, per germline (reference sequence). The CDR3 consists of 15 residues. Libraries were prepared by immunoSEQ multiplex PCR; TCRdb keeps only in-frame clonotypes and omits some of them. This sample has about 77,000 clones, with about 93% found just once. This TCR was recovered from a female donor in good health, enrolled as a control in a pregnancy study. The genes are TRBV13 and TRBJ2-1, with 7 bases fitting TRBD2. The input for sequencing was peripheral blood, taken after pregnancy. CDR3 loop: CASSLEAGVDNEQFF. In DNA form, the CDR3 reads TGTGCCAGCAGCTTAGAGGCGGGGGTCGACAATGAGCAGTTCTTC.